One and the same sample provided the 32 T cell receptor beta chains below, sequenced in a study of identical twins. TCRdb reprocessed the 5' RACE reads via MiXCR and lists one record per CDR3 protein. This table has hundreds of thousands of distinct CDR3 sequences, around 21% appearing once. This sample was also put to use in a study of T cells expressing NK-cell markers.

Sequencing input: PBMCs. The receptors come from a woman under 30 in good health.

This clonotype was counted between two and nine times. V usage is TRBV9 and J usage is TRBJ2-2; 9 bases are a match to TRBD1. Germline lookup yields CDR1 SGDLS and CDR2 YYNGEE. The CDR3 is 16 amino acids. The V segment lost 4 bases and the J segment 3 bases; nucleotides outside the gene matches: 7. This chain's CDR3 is CASSPRTGEYTGELFF. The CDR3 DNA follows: TGTGCCAGCAGCCCGCGGACAGGGGAATACACCGGGGAGCTGTTTTTT.

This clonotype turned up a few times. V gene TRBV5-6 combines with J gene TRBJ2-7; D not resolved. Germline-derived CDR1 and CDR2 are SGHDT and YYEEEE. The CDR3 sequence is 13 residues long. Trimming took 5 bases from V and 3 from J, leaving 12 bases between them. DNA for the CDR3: TGTGCCAGCAGTTCCGGCGCCGGCTACGAGCAGTACTTC. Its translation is CASSSGAGYEQYF.

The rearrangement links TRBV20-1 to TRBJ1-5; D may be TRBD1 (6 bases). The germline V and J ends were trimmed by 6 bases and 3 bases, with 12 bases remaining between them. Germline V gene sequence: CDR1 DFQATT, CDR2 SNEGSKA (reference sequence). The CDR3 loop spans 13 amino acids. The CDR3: CSAAGDNNQPQHF. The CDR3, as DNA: TGCAGTGCCGCTGGGGACAACAATCAGCCCCAGCATTTT.

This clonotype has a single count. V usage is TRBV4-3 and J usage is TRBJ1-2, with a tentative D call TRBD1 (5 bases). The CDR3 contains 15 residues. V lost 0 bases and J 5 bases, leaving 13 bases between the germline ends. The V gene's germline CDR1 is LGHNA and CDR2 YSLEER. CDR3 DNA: TGCGCCAGCAGCCAAGATCTGGGGGGAAGATATGGCTACACCTTC. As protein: CASSQDLGGRYGYTF.

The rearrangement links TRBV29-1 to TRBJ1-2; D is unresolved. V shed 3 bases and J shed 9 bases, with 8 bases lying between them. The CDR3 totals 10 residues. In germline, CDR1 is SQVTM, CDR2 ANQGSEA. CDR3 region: CSVDPSRYTF. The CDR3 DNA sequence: TGCAGCGTTGATCCCTCTCGCTACACCTTC. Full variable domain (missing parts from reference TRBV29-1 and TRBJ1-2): SAVISQKPSRDICQRGTSLTIQCQVDSQVTMMFWYRQQPGQSLTLIATANQGSEATYESGFVIDKFPISRPNLTFSTLTVSNMSPEDSSIYLCSVDPSRYTFGSGTRLTVV.

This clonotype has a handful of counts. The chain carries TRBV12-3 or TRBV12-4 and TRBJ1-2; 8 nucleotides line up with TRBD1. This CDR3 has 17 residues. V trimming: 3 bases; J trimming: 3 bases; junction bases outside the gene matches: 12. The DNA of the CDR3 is TGTGCCAGCAGTTTCCTAAGAGCAGGGGGCGACCACTATGGCTACACCTTC. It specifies CASSFLRAGGDHYGYTF.

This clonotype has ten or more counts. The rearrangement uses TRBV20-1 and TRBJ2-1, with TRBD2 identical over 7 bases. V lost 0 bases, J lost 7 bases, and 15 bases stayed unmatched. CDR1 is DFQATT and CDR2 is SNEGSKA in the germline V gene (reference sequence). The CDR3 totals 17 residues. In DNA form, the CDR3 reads TGCAGTGCTAGAGATGCGGGCGTTGCGGGAGTTGAGAATGAGCAGTTCTTC. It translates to CSARDAGVAGVENEQFF.

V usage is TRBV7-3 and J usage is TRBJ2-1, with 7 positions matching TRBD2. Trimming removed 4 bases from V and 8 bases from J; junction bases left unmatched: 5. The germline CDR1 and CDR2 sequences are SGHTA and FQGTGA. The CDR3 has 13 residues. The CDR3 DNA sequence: TGTGCCAGCAGCTGGGGGGGTTGGGATGAGCAGTTCTTC. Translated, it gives CASSWGGWDEQFF.

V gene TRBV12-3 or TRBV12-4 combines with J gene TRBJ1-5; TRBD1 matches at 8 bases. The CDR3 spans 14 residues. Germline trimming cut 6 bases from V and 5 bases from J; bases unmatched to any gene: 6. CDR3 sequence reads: CASSRTGGDQPQHF. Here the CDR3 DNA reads TGTGCCAGCAGCCGAACAGGGGGGGATCAGCCCCAGCATTTT.

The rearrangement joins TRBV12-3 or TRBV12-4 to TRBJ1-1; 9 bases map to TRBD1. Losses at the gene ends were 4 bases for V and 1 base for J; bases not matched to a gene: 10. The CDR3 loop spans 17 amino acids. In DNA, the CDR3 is TGTGCCAGCAGTTCACCGGGACAGGGAAGTAAGAACACTGAAGCTTTCTTT. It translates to CASSSPGQGSKNTEAFF.

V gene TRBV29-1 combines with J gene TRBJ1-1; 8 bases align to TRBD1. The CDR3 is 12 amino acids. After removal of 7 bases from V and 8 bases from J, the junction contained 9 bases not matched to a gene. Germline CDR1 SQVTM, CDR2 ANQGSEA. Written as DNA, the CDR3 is TGCAGCGCCTGGACAGGGCCGGGGGAAGCTTTCTTT. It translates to CSAWTGPGEAFF.

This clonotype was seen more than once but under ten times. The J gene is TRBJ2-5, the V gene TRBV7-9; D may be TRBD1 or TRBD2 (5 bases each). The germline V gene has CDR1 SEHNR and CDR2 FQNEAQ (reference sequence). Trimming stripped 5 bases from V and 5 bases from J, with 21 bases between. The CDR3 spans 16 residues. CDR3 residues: CASSKEGSPVEETQYF. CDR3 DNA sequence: TGTGCCAGCAGCAAAGAGGGGAGCCCGGTAGAGGAGACCCAGTACTTC.

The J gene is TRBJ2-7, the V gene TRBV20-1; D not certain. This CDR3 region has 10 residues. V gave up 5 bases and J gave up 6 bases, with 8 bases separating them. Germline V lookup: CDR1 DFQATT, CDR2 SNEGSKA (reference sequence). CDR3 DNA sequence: TGCAGTGCTGGGATGGTCGAGCAGTACTTC. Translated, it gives CSAGMVEQYF.

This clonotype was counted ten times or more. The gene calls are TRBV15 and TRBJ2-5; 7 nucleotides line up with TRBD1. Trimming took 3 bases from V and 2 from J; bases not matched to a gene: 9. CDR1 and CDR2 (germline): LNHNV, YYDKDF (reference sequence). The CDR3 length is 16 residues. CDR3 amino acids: CATSSSLVGQQETQYF. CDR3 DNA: TGTGCCACCAGCAGTAGCTTGGTGGGACAGCAAGAGACCCAGTACTTC. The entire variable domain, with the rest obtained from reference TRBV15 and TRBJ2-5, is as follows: DAMVIQNPRYQVTQFGKPVTLSCSQTLNHNVMYWYQQKSSQAPKLLFHYYDKDFNNEADTPDNFQSRRPNTSFCFLDIRSPGLGDTAMYLCATSSSLVGQQETQYFGPGTRLLVL.

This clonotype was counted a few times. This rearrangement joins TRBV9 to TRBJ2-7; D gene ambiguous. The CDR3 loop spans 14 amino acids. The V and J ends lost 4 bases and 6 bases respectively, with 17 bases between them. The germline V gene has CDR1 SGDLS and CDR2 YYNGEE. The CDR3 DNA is TGTGCCAGCAGCCCAGGATTTAACATTGCCGAGCAGTACTTC. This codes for CASSPGFNIAEQYF. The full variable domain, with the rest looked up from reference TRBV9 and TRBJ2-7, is DSGVTQTPKHLITATGQRVTLRCSPRSGDLSVYWYQQSLDQGLQFLIQYYNGEERAKGNILERFSAQQFPDLHSELNLSSLELGDSALYFCASSPGFNIAEQYFGPGTRLTVT.

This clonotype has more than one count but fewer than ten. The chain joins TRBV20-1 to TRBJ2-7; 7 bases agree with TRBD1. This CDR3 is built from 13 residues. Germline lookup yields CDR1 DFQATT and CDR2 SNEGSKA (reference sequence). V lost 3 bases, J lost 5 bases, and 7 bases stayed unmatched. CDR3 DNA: TGCAGTGCTAGCCCTAGGACAGGTCACGAGCAGTACTTC. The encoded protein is CSASPRTGHEQYF.

CDR3 bases: TGTGCCAGCAGTTTTCGTCCTAGCGGGAGCGCCTACGAGCAGTACTTC. It is translated as CASSFRPSGSAYEQYF. The chain employs TRBV27 and TRBJ2-7, with TRBD2 matching over 10 bases. Germline CDR1 MNHEY, CDR2 SMNVEV (reference sequence). V gave up 3 bases and J gave up 2 bases; unmatched junction bases: 7. CDR3 length equals 16 residues.

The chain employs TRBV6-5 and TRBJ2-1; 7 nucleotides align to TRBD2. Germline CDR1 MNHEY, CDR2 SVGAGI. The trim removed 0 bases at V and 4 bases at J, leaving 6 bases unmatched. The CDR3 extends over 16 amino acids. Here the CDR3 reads CASSYSASGIYNEQFF. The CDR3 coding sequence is TGTGCCAGCAGTTACTCGGCTAGCGGTATATACAATGAGCAGTTCTTC.

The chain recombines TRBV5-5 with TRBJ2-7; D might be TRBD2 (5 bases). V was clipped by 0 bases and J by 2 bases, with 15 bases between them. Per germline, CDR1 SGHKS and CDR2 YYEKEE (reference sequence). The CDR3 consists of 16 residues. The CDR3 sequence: CASSLGSSGLTYEQYF. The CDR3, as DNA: TGTGCCAGCAGCTTGGGGTCCTCTGGACTGACCTACGAGCAGTACTTC. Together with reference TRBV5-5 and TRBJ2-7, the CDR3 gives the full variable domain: DAGVTQSPTHLIKTRGQQVTLRCSPISGHKSVSWYQQVLGQGPQFIFQYYEKEERGRGNFPDRFSARQFPNYSSELNVNALLLGDSALYLCASSLGSSGLTYEQYFGPGTRLTVT.

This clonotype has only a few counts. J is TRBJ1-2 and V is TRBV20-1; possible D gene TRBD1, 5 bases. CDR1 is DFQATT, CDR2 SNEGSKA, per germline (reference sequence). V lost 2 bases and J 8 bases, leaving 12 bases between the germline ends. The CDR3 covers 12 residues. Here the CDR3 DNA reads TGCAGTGCTAGACAGGGTTCGTGGGGCTACACCTTC. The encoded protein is CSARQGSWGYTF.

Written as DNA, the CDR3 is TGCAGCGTTGGAGACAGCCACTATGGCTACACCTTC. Its protein product is CSVGDSHYGYTF. V is TRBV29-1 and J is TRBJ1-2; possible D gene TRBD1, 5 bases. Germline CDR1 reads SQVTM; CDR2 reads ANQGSEA. CDR3 length: 12 residues. V lost 4 bases and J 3 bases, leaving 9 bases between the germline ends.

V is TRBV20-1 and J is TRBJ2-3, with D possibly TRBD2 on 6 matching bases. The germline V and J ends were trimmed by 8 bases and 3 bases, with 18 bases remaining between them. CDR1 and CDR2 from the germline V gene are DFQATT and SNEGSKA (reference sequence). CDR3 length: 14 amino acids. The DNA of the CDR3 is TGCAGTACCCCGAGCCCCGGAGGGACAGATACGCAGTATTTT. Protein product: CSTPSPGGTDTQYF.

CDR3 residues: CAWDLGTSIVHEQFF. The CDR3 DNA is TGTGCCTGGGACCTCGGGACTAGTATAGTCCATGAGCAGTTCTTC. The chain joins TRBV30 to TRBJ2-1, with 8 bases that match TRBD2. J was trimmed by 8 bases and V by 5 bases; bases with no gene match: 14. There are 15 residues in the CDR3. The V gene's germline CDR1 is GTSNPN and CDR2 SVGIG (reference sequence).

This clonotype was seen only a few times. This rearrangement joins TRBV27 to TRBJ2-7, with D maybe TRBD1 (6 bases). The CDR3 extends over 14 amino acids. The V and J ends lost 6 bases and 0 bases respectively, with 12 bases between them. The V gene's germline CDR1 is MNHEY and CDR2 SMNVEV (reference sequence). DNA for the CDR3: TGTGCCAGCAGGCTACGACAGGCCTCCTACGAGCAGTACTTC. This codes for CASRLRQASYEQYF.

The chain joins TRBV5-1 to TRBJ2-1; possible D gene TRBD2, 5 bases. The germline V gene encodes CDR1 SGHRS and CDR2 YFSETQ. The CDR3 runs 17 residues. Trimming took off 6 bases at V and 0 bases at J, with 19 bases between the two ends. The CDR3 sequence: CASKGLPNPSSYNEQFF. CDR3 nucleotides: TGCGCCAGCAAAGGACTCCCAAATCCATCCTCCTACAATGAGCAGTTCTTC.

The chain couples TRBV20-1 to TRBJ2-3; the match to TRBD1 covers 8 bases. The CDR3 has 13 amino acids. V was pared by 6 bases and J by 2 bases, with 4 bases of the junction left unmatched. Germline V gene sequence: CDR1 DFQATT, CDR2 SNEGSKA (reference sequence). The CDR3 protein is CSASGGHTDTQYF. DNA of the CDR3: TGCAGTGCCTCAGGGGGCCACACAGATACGCAGTATTTT.

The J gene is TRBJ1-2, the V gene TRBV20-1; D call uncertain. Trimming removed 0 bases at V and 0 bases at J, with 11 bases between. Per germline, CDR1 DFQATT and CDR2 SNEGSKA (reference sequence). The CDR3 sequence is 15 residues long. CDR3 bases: TGCAGTGCTAGAGATTTCGACATACCTAACTATGGCTACACCTTC. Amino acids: CSARDFDIPNYGYTF.

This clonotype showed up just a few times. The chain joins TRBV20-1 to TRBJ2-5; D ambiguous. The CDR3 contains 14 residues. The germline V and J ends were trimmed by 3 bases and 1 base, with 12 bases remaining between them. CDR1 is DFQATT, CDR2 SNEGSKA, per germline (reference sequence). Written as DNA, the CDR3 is TGCAGTGCTAGGGCGGCCGGATTCCAAGAGACCCAGTACTTC. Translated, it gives CSARAAGFQETQYF.

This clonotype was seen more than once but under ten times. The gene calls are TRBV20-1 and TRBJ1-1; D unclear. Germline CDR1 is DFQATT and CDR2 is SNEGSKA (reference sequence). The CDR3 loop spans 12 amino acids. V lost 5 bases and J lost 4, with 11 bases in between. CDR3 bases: TGCAGTGCTCTTGGGCTCGGCACTGAAGCTTTCTTT. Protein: CSALGLGTEAFF.

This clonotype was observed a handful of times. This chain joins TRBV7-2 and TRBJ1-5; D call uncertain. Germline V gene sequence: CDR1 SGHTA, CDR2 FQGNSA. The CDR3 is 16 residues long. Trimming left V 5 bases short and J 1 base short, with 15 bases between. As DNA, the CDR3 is TGTGCCAGCAGCCCGTTTGGCCAGGCCAGCAATCAGCCCCAGCATTTT. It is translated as CASSPFGQASNQPQHF. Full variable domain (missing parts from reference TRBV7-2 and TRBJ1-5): GAGVSQSPSNKVTEKGKDVELRCDPISGHTALYWYRQSLGQGLEFLIYFQGNSAPDKSGLPSDRFSAERTGGSVSTLTIQRTQQEDSAVYLCASSPFGQASNQPQHFGDGTRLSIL.

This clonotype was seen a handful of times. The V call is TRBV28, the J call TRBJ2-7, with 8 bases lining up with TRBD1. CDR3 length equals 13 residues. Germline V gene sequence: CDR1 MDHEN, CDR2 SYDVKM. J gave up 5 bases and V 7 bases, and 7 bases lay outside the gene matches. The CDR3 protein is CASIPRQGNEQYF. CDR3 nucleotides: TGTGCCAGCATCCCCCGACAGGGGAACGAGCAGTACTTC. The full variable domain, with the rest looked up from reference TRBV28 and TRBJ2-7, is DVKVTQSSRYLVKRTGEKVFLECVQDMDHENMFWYRQDPGLGLRLIYFSYDVKMKEKGDIPEGYSVSREKKERFSLILESASTNQTSMYLCASIPRQGNEQYFGPGTRLTVT.

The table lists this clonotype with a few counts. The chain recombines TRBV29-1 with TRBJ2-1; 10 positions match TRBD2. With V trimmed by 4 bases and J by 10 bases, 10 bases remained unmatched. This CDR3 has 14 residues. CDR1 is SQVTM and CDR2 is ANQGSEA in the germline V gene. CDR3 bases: TGCAGCGTTGGGAGGCTAGCGGGAGATAGGGAGCAGTTCTTC. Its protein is CSVGRLAGDREQFF.